These 18 T cell receptor beta chains were sequenced from one sample in a study of siplizumab effects on memory and regulatory T cells. Method: immunoSEQ multiplex PCR; TCRdb's copy keeps in-frame clones and lacks some. The repertoire holds approximately 120,000 clones, with about 92% as singletons. The sequencing input was Tregs sorted from blood. Receptors were obtained from a human donor in good health.

This clone was seen once. This chain uses TRBV7-2 with TRBJ1-5; possible D gene TRBD1, 5 bases. From germline, CDR1 is SGHTA and CDR2 FQGNSA. The CDR3 has 14 residues. V was pared by 3 bases and J by 11 bases, with 17 bases between. The DNA for the CDR3 is TGTGCCAGCAGCTTCAGGGACCCATCAGTAGCCCAGCATTTT. As protein: CASSFRDPSVAQHF.

The V call is TRBV6-1, the J call TRBJ2-3; D may be TRBD2 (5 bases). Trimming removed 1 base from V and 1 base from J, with 12 bases in between. There are 16 residues in the CDR3. CDR1 is MNHNS, CDR2 SASEGT, per germline. The DNA of the CDR3 is TGTGCCAGCAGTGAAGTCCTACCCGGGGGCACAGATACGCAGTATTTT. Protein sequence: CASSEVLPGGTDTQYF.

This sequence joins TRBV6-1 and TRBJ1-5; unclear D gene. This CDR3 spans 15 amino acids. Germline CDR1 is MNHNS and CDR2 is SASEGT. V lost 4 bases and J 2 bases, leaving 12 bases between the germline ends. CDR3 in DNA: TGTGCCAGCAGTGTCGAGGGTATAGGCAATCAGCCCCAGCATTTT. Its translation is CASSVEGIGNQPQHF.

This clone has only one observation. The chain employs TRBV7-8 and TRBJ2-3; the D gene is possibly TRBD1 (6 bases). Gene TRBJ1-5 matches the end of the DNA better, so the J call may be wrong. This CDR3 region has 16 residues. Germline V gene data show CDR1 as SGHVS and CDR2 as FQNEAQ. This CDR3 reads CASSLGGGSSTDTQHF. In DNA form, the CDR3 reads TGTGCCAGCAGCCTAGGGGGGGGCAGCAGCACAGATACGCAGCATTTT.

V and J are TRBV6-5 and TRBJ1-5, with TRBD1 matching over 9 bases. V shed 2 bases and J 7 bases; nucleotides not matched to a gene: 9. Germline V CDR1 and CDR2: MNHEY, SVGAGI. The CDR3 has 16 residues. The CDR3 DNA reads TGTGCCAGCAGTTACCGGAACAGGGGGCCTGGACAGCCCCAGCATTTT. This codes for CASSYRNRGPGQPQHF.

V is TRBV9 and J is TRBJ1-6, with 8 bases aligning to TRBD1. CDR1 and CDR2 (germline): SGDLS, YYNGEE. The CDR3 totals 15 residues. Losses at the gene ends were 0 bases for V and 9 bases for J; bases not matched to a gene: 5. The CDR3, as DNA: TGTGCCAGCAGCGTAGGGACAGGGAAAAGTTCACCCCTCCACTTT. Amino acid sequence: CASSVGTGKSSPLHF.

This clone turned up a few times. DNA of the CDR3: TGTGCCAGCGGCCGCTACAATGAGCAGTTCTTC. This sequence encodes CASGRYNEQFF. This chain connects TRBV19 to TRBJ2-1; D remains unclear. This CDR3 comprises 11 residues. Germline assignment: CDR1 LNHDA and CDR2 SQIVND (reference sequence). V was shortened by 9 bases and J by 3 bases, with 6 bases between the two germline ends.

This chain uses TRBV5-4 with TRBJ2-5, with unresolved D. The CDR3 consists of 14 residues. V was clipped by 2 bases and J by 1 base, with 9 bases between them. Germline-derived CDR1 and CDR2 are SGHNT and YYREEE (reference sequence). This CDR3 reads CASSFGQSQETQYF. The CDR3 coding sequence is TGTGCCAGCAGCTTCGGCCAAAGCCAAGAGACCCAGTACTTC. Full variable domain (missing parts from reference TRBV5-4 and TRBJ2-5): ETGVTQSPTHLIKTRGQQVTLRCSSQSGHNTVSWYQQALGQGPQFIFQYYREEENGRGNFPPRFSGLQFPNYSSELNVNALELDDSALYLCASSFGQSQETQYFGPGTRLLVL.

This chain joins TRBV6-5 and TRBJ2-2, with D possibly TRBD1 on 5 matching bases. The germline gives CDR1 MNHEY, CDR2 SVGAGI. The CDR3 sequence is 13 residues long. The germline V and J ends were trimmed by 8 bases and 2 bases, with 9 bases remaining between them. The DNA for the CDR3 is TGTGCCAGCGGAAGGGGCAACACCGGGGAGCTGTTTTTT. Translating gives CASGRGNTGELFF.

V gene TRBV2 combines with J gene TRBJ2-5, with unresolved D. The germline CDR1 and CDR2 sequences are SNHLY and FYNNEI. V lost 7 bases and J 5 bases, leaving 8 bases between the germline ends. The CDR3 has 11 residues. CDR3 residues: CASTLRETQYF. CDR3 bases: TGTGCCAGCACCCTCCGGGAGACCCAGTACTTC.

The chain joins TRBV30 to TRBJ1-1; D gene ambiguous. The germline V and J ends were trimmed by 0 bases and 5 bases, with 7 bases remaining between them. This CDR3 spans 12 amino acids. Germline V CDR1 and CDR2: GTSNPN, SVGIG (reference sequence). The CDR3 nucleotides read TGTGCCTGGAGTGTACTGGATACTGAAGCTTTCTTT. Amino acids: CAWSVLDTEAFF.

This clone was recorded only once. This chain uses TRBV5-1 with TRBJ2-3; 7 bases match TRBD1. This CDR3 is 16 amino acids long. V lost 2 bases to trimming and J lost 0 bases; unmatched junction nucleotides: 6. Germline CDR1 reads SGHRS; CDR2 reads YFSETQ. The CDR3 nucleotides are TGCGCCAGCAGCTTAGGGGGCGAGCCCAGCACAGATACGCAGTATTTT. Amino acids: CASSLGGEPSTDTQYF.

The chain carries TRBV19 and TRBJ1-2; a possible D gene is TRBD1 (5 bases). There are 15 residues in the CDR3. V was shortened by 8 bases and J by 4 bases, with 20 bases between the two germline ends. Germline assignment: CDR1 LNHDA and CDR2 SQIVND (reference sequence). The CDR3 sequence: CASDVGGSFPYGYTF. CDR3 coding DNA: TGTGCCAGTGATGTCGGGGGTAGCTTTCCCTATGGCTACACCTTC.

The chain couples TRBV11-3 to TRBJ2-1, with D possibly being TRBD1 (5 bases). The ends were cut back, 0 bases at V and 7 bases at J, with 13 bases in the middle. Germline V CDR1 and CDR2: SGHNT, YENEEA. The CDR3 runs to 15 residues. CDR3 protein: CASSLEEGAWNEQFF. CDR3 DNA sequence: TGTGCCAGCAGCTTAGAGGAAGGGGCATGGAATGAGCAGTTCTTC.

The rearrangement joins TRBV6-5 to TRBJ1-4, with D unclear. CDR3 length: 15 residues. Per germline, CDR1 MNHEY and CDR2 SVGAGI. The germline V and J ends were trimmed by 6 bases and 5 bases, with 16 bases remaining between them. The CDR3 DNA reads as TGTGCCAGCAGGTCCCTCGGACGGATGAATGAAAAACTGTTTTTT. Translation: CASRSLGRMNEKLFF.

Many counts were recorded for this clone. The chain is built from TRBV6-5 and TRBJ1-1; TRBD1 might be the D (5 bases). V lost 6 bases to trimming and J lost 3 bases, with 11 bases between them. Germline CDR1 reads MNHEY; CDR2 reads SVGAGI. This CDR3 has 13 residues. Here the CDR3 reads CASSQGHHTEAFF. The CDR3 nucleotides are TGTGCCAGCAGCCAAGGACACCACACTGAAGCTTTCTTT.

This clone has only a few counts. The chain's CDR3 is CASSGDRGEAFF. For the CDR3, the DNA is TGTGCCAGCAGTGGGGACAGGGGGGAAGCTTTCTTT. The V and J genes are TRBV2 and TRBJ1-1; TRBD1 agrees at 11 bases. Germline assignment: CDR1 SNHLY and CDR2 FYNNEI. This CDR3 is 12 amino acids long. V lost 4 bases and J lost 8; bases outside the gene matches: 0.

The V and J genes are TRBV5-4 and TRBJ1-2; D is ambiguous. This CDR3 has 14 amino acids. Trimming shortened V by 3 bases and J by 6 bases, and 15 bases separated the two germline ends. Germline loops: CDR1 SGHNT, CDR2 YYREEE (reference sequence). This CDR3 reads CASSWTARADGYTF. The CDR3 bases are TGTGCCAGCAGCTGGACCGCTCGGGCCGATGGCTACACCTTC.